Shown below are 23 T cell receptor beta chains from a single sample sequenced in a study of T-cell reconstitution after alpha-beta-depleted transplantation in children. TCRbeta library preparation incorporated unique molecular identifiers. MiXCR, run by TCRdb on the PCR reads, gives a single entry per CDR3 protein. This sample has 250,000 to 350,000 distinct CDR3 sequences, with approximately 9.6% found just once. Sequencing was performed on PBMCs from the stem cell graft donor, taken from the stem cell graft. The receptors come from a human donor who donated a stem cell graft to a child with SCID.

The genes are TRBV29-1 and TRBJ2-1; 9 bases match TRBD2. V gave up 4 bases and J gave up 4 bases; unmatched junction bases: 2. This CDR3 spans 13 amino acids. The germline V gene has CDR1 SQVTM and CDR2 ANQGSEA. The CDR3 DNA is TGCAGCGTTGCTAGCGGGGTTTACAATGAGCAGTTCTTC. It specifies CSVASGVYNEQFF.

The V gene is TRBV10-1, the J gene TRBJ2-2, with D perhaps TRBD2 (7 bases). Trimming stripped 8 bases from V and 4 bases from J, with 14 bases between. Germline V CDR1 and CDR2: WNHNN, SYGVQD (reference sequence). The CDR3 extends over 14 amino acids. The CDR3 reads CASGGGASTGELFF. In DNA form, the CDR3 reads TGCGCCAGCGGGGGGGGGGCCAGCACCGGGGAGCTGTTTTTT.

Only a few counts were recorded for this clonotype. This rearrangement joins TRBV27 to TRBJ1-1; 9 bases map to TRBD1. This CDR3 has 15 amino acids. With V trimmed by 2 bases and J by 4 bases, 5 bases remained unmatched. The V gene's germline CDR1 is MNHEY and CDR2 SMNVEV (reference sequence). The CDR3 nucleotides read TGTGCCAGCAGTTTAGGTTTGACAGGGGGCACTGAAGCTTTCTTT. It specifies CASSLGLTGGTEAFF.

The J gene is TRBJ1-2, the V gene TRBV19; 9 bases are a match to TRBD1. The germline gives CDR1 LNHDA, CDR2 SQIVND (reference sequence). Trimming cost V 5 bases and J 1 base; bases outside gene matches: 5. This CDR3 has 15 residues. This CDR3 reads CASSSGQGLNYGYTF. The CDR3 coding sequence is TGTGCCAGTAGTTCGGGACAGGGCCTTAACTATGGCTACACCTTC. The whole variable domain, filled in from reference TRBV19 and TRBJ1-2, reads DGGITQSPKYLFRKEGQNVTLSCEQNLNHDAMYWYRQDPGQGLRLIYYSQIVNDFQKGDIAEGYSVSREKKESFPLTVTSAQKNPTAFYLCASSSGQGLNYGYTFGSGTRLTVV.

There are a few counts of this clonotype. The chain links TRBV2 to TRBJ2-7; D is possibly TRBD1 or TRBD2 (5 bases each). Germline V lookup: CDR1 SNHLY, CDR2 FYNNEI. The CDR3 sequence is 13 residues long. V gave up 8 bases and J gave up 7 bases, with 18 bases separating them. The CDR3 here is CASHGAPSGEQYF. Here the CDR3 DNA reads TGTGCCAGCCACGGGGCTCCCTCGGGAGAGCAGTACTTC.

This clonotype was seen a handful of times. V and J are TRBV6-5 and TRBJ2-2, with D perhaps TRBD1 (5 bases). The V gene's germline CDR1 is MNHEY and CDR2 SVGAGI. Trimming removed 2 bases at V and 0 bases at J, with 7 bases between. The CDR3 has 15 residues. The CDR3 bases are TGTGCCAGCAGTTACACGACAGCGAACACCGGGGAGCTGTTTTTT. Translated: CASSYTTANTGELFF.

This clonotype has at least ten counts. The CDR3 region is CASIKEGYLNTIYF. CDR3 DNA sequence: TGTGCCAGCATCAAGGAAGGATACCTAAACACCATATATTTT. The chain uses TRBV12-3 or TRBV12-4 and TRBJ1-3, with D hard to call. This CDR3 is built from 14 residues. Deletions cut 7 bases from V and 6 bases from J, with 16 bases between.

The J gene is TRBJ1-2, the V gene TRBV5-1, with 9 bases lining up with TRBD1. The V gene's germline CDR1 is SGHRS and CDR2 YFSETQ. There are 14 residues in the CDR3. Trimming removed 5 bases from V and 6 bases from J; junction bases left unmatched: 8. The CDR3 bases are TGCGCCAGCAGAGGGACAGGGTACAAAGATGGCTACACCTTC. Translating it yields CASRGTGYKDGYTF.

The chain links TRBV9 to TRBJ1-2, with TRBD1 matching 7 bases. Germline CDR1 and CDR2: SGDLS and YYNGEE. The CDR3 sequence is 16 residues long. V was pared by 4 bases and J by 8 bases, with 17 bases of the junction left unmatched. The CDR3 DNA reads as TGTGCCAGCAGCATACAGGGGTTGGCGAGTGGTGTAGGCTACACCTTC. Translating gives CASSIQGLASGVGYTF.

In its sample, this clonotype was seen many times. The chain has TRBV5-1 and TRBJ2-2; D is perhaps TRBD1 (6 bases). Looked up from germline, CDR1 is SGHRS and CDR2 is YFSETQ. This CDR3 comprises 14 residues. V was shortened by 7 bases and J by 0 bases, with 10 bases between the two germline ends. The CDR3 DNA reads TGCGCCAGCGGATACAGGGCGAACACCGGGGAGCTGTTTTTT. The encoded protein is CASGYRANTGELFF.

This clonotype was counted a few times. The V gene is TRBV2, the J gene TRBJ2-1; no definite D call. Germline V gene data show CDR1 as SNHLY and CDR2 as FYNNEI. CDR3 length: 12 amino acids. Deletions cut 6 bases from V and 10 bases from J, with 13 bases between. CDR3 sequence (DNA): TGTGCCAGCAGACCCGACCGGTGGGAGCAGTTCTTC. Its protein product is CASRPDRWEQFF. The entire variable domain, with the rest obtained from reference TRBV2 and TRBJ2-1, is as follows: EPEVTQTPSHQVTQMGQEVILRCVPISNHLYFYWYRQILGQKVEFLVSFYNNEISEKSEIFDDQFSVERPDGSNFTLKIRSTKLEDSAMYFCASRPDRWEQFFGPGTRLTVL.

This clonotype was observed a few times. The DNA for the CDR3 is TGTGCCAGCAGCTTAGCCTCGTGGCAGGTAAATGAGCAGTTCTTC. Residues: CASSLASWQVNEQFF. V is TRBV7-9 and J is TRBJ2-1; D gene unclear. Between the trimmed V and J ends, which lost 0 bases and 7 bases, there was a span of 13 bases. This CDR3 comprises 15 residues. The germline gives CDR1 SEHNR, CDR2 FQNEAQ (reference sequence).

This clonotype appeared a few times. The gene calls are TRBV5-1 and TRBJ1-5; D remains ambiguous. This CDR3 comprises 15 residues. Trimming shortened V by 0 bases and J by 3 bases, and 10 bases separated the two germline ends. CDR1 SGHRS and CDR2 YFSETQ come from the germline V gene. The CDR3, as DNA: TGCGCCAGCAGCTTGGGCGGTCAGCCCAATCAGCCCCAGCATTTT. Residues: CASSLGGQPNQPQHF. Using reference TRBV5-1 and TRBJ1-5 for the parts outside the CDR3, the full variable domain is KAGVTQTPRYLIKTRGQQVTLSCSPISGHRSVSWYQQTPGQGLQFLFEYFSETQRNKGNFPGRFSGRQFSNSRSEMNVSTLELGDSALYLCASSLGGQPNQPQHFGDGTRLSIL.

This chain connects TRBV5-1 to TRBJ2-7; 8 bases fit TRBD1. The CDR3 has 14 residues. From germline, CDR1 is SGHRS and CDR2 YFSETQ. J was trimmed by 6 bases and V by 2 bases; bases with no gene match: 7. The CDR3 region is CASSLTGGPAEQYF. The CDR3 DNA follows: TGCGCCAGCAGCTTAACAGGGGGGCCCGCCGAGCAGTACTTC.

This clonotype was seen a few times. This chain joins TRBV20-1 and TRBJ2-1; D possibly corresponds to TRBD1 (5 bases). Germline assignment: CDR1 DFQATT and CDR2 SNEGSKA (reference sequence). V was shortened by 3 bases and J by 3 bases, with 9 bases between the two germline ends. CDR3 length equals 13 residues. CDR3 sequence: CSASQQVYNEQFF. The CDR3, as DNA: TGCAGTGCTAGTCAACAGGTCTACAATGAGCAGTTCTTC.

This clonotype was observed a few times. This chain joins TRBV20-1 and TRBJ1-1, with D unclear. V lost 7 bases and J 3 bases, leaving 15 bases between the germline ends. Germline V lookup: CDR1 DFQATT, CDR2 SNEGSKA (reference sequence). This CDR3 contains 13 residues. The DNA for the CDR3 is TGCAGTGGGAGTCGAGGCCGAGACACTGAAGCTTTCTTT. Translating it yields CSGSRGRDTEAFF.

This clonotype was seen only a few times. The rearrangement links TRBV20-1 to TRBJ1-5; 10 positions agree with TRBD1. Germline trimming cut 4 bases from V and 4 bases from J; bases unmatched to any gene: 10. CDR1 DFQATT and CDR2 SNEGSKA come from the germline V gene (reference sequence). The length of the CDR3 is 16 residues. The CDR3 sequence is CSATKHGTGVNQPQHF. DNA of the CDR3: TGCAGTGCTACAAAACACGGGACAGGGGTAAATCAGCCCCAGCATTTT.

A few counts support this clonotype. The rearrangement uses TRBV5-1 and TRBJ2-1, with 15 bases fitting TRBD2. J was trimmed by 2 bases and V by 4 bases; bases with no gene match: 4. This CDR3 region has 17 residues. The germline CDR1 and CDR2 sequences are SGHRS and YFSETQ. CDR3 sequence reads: CASSLRTSGGAYNEQFF. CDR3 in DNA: TGCGCCAGCAGCCTCCGGACTAGCGGGGGGGCCTACAATGAGCAGTTCTTC.

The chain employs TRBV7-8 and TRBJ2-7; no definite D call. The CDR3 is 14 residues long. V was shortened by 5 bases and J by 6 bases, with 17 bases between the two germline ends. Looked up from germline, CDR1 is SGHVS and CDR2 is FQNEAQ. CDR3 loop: CASSPSNLGPEQYF. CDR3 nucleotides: TGTGCCAGCAGCCCCAGCAATTTGGGTCCCGAGCAGTACTTC.

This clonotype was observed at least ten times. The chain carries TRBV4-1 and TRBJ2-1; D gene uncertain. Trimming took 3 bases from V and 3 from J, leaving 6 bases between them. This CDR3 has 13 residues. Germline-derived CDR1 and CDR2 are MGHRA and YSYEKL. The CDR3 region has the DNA TGCGCCAGCAGCCACGATCTCTACAATGAGCAGTTCTTC. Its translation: CASSHDLYNEQFF.

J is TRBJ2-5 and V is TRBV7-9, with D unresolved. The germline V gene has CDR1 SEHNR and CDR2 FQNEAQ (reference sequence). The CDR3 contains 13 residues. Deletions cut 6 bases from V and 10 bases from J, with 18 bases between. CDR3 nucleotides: TGTGCCAGCAGGTCGGACGGATTTGGTGACCAGTACTTC. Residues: CASRSDGFGDQYF.

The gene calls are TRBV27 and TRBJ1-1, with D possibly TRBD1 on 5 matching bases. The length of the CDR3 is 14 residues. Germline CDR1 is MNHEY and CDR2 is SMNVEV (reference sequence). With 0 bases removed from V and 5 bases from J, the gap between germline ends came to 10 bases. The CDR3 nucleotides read TGTGCCAGCAGTTTATCAACCGAGGGGACTGAAGCTTTCTTT. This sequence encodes CASSLSTEGTEAFF.

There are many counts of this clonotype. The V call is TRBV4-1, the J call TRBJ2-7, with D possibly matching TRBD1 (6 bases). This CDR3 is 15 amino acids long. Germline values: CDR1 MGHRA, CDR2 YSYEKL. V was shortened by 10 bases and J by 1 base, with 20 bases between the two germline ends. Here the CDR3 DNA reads TGCGCCACATCACACAGGGATCAAGAGTCCTACGAGCAGTACTTC. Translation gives CATSHRDQESYEQYF.